This is a list of T cell receptor beta chains from one sample in a study of CD8 T cells in Susac syndrome. TCRdb redid the calling of the immunoSEQ multiplex PCR reads with MiXCR, one entry per CDR3 protein. Among tens of thousands of distinct CDR3 sequences listed, roughly nine tenths were seen once. Sequencing was carried out using CD8+ T cells from PBMCs. The receptors here all came from a human donor with multiple sclerosis. The CDR3 runs from the conserved cysteine through the conserved F or W. D genes are given only for firm matches. Size tells how often a clone was seen (once, few, many) or the class of an expanded clone, and some rows leave it out.

>TRBV12-5|-|-|TRBJ2-1
TGTGCTAGTGGTTTGAACCCTCTGGAGCAGTTCTTC
CASGLNPLEQFF
>TRBV7-2|-|TRBD2|TRBJ2-7
TGTGCCAGCAGCTTAGGCGGGAGTTATGATTACGAGCAGTACTTC
CASSLGGSYDYEQYF
>TRBV10-3|-|-|TRBJ2-7
TGTGCCATCAGTGAGCTGGGAGTTCACGAGCAGTACTTC
CAISELGVHEQYF
>TRBV5-1|-|TRBD1|TRBJ2-7
TGCGCCAGCAGCTTGGTCCAGGGGGTCTACGAGCAGTACTTC
CASSLVQGVYEQYF
>TRBV19|-|-|TRBJ2-7
TGTGCCAGTAGTACCGGGGGACACTTCTACGAGCAGTACTTC
CASSTGGHFYEQYF
>TRBV4-1|few|TRBD1|TRBJ2-2
TGCGCCAGCAGCCCCACAAGTGCACAGGGGAACGCCGGGGAGCTGTTTTTT
CASSPTSAQGNAGELFF
>TRBV29-1|-|-|TRBJ2-1
TGCAGCGTTGACAGGGGTTATGAGCAGTTCTTC
CSVDRGYEQFF
>TRBV11-1|-|-|TRBJ2-7
TGTGCCAGCAGCGCGTCCCGCGGGACAGTTACCTACGAGCAGTACTTC
CASSASRGTVTYEQYF
>TRBV6-2/TRBV6-3|-|-|TRBJ1-4
TGTGCCAGCACCACGGCTAGGCCAAATGAAAAACTGTTTTTT
CASTTARPNEKLFF
>TRBV2|-|TRBD2|TRBJ2-1
TGTGCCAGCAGCCGAAAACTAGCGCTCCATGAGCAGTTCTTC
CASSRKLALHEQFF
>TRBV13|-|-|TRBJ2-1
TGTGCCAGCAGCTTAGTAACAGCCAATGAGCAGTTCTTC
CASSLVTANEQFF
>TRBV9|once|-|TRBJ2-2
TGTGCCAGCAGCGTAGGGGTTACCGGGACCTCCAACACCGGGGAGCTGTTTTTT
CASSVGVTGTSNTGELFF
>TRBV24-1|-|TRBD2|TRBJ2-1
TGTGCCACCAGTGATCCCTCTAGCGGATATACCTCCCGCAATGAGCAGTTCTTC
CATSDPSSGYTSRNEQFF
>TRBV7-2|-|TRBD1|TRBJ1-2
TGTGCCAGCAGCTTTCCGGGACAGGGGAGGAAGGGCTATGGCTACACCTTC
CASSFPGQGRKGYGYTF
>TRBV2|-|-|TRBJ2-1
TGTGCCAGCAGTGAAGCAATTACAGGCCCAGACTACAATGAGCAGTTCTTC
CASSEAITGPDYNEQFF
>TRBV6-6|once|-|TRBJ1-6
TGTGCCAGCAGAGCCGGGGTCCCTCCACCCCTCCACTTT
CASRAGVPPPLHF
>TRBV19|-|-|TRBJ1-5
TGTGCCAGTAGTATTCCCATAGCAAATCAGCCCCAGCATTTT
CASSIPIANQPQHF
>TRBV6-1|few|-|TRBJ2-5
TGTGCCACCTCCCTGGGAGAGACCCAGTACTTC
CATSLGETQYF
>TRBV29-1|-|-|TRBJ2-1
TGCAGCGTTTTGTGGAGCTCCTACAATGAGCAGTTCTTC
CSVLWSSYNEQFF
>TRBV20-1|-|-|TRBJ2-7
TGCAGTGCTAGTCTCCTTGGCGGGCGCGCCTACGAGCAGTACTTC
CSASLLGGRAYEQYF
>TRBV6-1|once|TRBD1|TRBJ1-2
TGTGCCAGCAGCACGGATCGGACAGGGCGCCAAAACTATGGCTACACCTTC
CASSTDRTGRQNYGYTF
>TRBV11-2|once|-|TRBJ1-5
TGTGCCAGCAGCCACGACAGAGATCAGCCCCAGCATTTT
CASSHDRDQPQHF
>TRBV2|-|-|TRBJ2-7
TGTGCCAGCAGTGAGGGGTCAGTCGCCTACGAGCAGTACTTC
CASSEGSVAYEQYF
>TRBV6-2/TRBV6-3|-|-|TRBJ1-1
TGTGCCAGCAGTCTCGCGTACTTGGAGGATGAAGCTTTCTTT
CASSLAYLEDEAFF
>TRBV28|-|TRBD1|TRBJ1-2
TGTGCCAGCAGTGGCTCCGGGACAGGGGTGAACTATGGCTACACCTTC
CASSGSGTGVNYGYTF
>TRBV7-9|-|TRBD1|TRBJ1-1
TGTGCCAGCAGCTTAGTTGGGACAGGGGCCACTGAAGCTTTCTTT
CASSLVGTGATEAFF
>TRBV4-3|-|TRBD2|TRBJ2-1
TGCGCCAGCAGCCAAGATCGGGGGGACTCTTACAATGAGCAGTTCTTC
CASSQDRGDSYNEQFF